This TCR beta chain was identified in a study of T cell repertoires in cytomegalovirus infection. Via MiXCR, TCRdb re-called the reads, giving one row per CDR3 protein. The data show 150,000 to 190,000 distinct CDR3 sequences, with around a quarter seen just once and approximately 11% held by the top ten. This clonotype was detected a few times. CDR1 is KGHSH, CDR2 LQKENI, per germline. The CDR3 has 17 amino acids. V dropped 0 bases and J dropped 2 bases, with 14 bases sitting between them. The TCR originated in a human donor in good health (CMV status not recorded). Some clones in this sample may be carry-over from other donors' samples. The V call is TRBV18, the J call TRBJ2-1; no clear D gene. The sample was PBMCs. This CDR3 reads CASSPPSGERTYNEQFF. CDR3 nucleotide sequence: TGTGCCAGCTCACCACCCAGTGGGGAACGTACCTACAATGAGCAGTTCTTC. The whole variable domain, filled in from reference TRBV18 and TRBJ2-1, reads NAGVMQNPRHLVRRRGQEARLRCSPMKGHSHVYWYRQLPEEGLKFMVYLQKENIIDESGMPKERFSAEFPKEGPSILRIQQVVRGDSAAYFCASSPPSGERTYNEQFFGPGTRLTVL.